The rows below give T cell receptor beta chains drawn from one sample of a study of control samples from healthy donors and cancer patients. Generated by immunoSEQ multiplex PCR, the TCRdb table keeps only in-frame clones and is missing some. There are 150,000 to 200,000 clones in the sample; 94% occur only once, and around 1.3% lies in the top ten. The specimen was blood. These TCRs come from a woman aged 18-29 years in good health. The CDR3 runs from the conserved cysteine through the conserved F or W. The order of the fields is clone size, J gene, D gene, V gene, CDR3 protein, CDR3 DNA. D genes are given only for firm matches. A clone size is listed for some rows: how often the clone was seen (once, few, many), or a class if it is expanded.

>NA|TRBJ2-3|NA|TRBV4-2
CASSQDPGDTQYF
TGTGCCAGCAGCCAAGACCCCGGGGATACGCAGTATTTT
>NA|TRBJ1-5|NA|TRBV15
CATSRYATAPNQPQHF
TGTGCCACCAGCAGGTATGCGACAGCCCCCAATCAGCCCCAGCATTTT
>NA|TRBJ1-4|NA|TRBV10-3
CAISERSGNEKLFF
TGTGCCATCAGTGAGAGGTCGGGGAATGAAAAACTGTTTTTT
>once|TRBJ2-1|NA|TRBV7-9
CASSTRNQLGGPEQFF
TGTGCCAGCAGCACCCGTAACCAGCTGGGGGGCCCTGAGCAGTTCTTC
>NA|TRBJ2-5|TRBD2|TRBV2
CASSEWGGSPGETQYF
TGTGCCAGCAGTGAATGGGGGGGATCGCCCGGGGAGACCCAGTACTTC
>NA|TRBJ1-1|NA|TRBV6-5
CASTISVNTEAFF
TGTGCCAGCACGATTTCAGTGAACACTGAAGCTTTCTTT
>NA|TRBJ1-1|TRBD1|TRBV19
CASSNRGVTEAFF
TGTGCCAGTAGTAACAGGGGGGTGACTGAAGCTTTCTTT
>NA|TRBJ1-1|NA|TRBV7-9
CASSLSGVGRSTEAFF
TGTGCCAGCAGCTTGTCCGGGGTGGGAAGATCAACTGAAGCTTTCTTT
>NA|TRBJ2-5|TRBD1|TRBV7-9
CASSAGQGGETQYF
TGTGCCAGCAGCGCGGGACAGGGGGGAGAGACCCAGTACTTC
>NA|TRBJ1-4|NA|TRBV13
CASSPPGGREKLFF
TGTGCCAGCAGCCCTCCTGGGGGGAGGGAAAAACTGTTTTTT
>NA|TRBJ1-5|TRBD1|TRBV5-1
CASSLFRGRNNQPQHF
TGCGCCAGCAGCTTGTTCAGGGGGCGTAACAATCAGCCCCAGCATTTT
>NA|TRBJ1-4|NA|TRBV19
CASSIVGLNEKLFF
TGTGCCAGTAGTATTGTGGGCCTTAATGAAAAACTGTTTTTT
>few|TRBJ1-5|TRBD1|TRBV28
CASSLPTGGNQPQHF
TGTGCCAGCAGTTTACCGACAGGGGGCAATCAGCCCCAGCATTTT
>NA|TRBJ2-7|TRBD1|TRBV5-1
CASSLTGGSSYEQYF
TGCGCCAGCAGCTTAACAGGGGGTAGCTCCTACGAGCAGTACTTC
>NA|TRBJ2-5|NA|TRBV18
CASSPRTAGETQYF
TGTGCCAGCTCACCACGAACGGCCGGGGAGACCCAGTACTTC
>NA|TRBJ2-7|TRBD1|TRBV7-7
CASSPGQGAREQYF
TGTGCTAGCAGCCCGGGACAGGGGGCGAGGGAGCAGTACTTC
>NA|TRBJ1-6|NA|TRBV11-2
CASSSNRVGSPLHF
TGTGCCAGCAGCTCGAACAGGGTTGGCTCACCCCTCCACTTT
>NA|TRBJ2-7|NA|TRBV27
CASSLTGYEQYF
TGTGCCAGCAGTTTAACGGGCTACGAGCAGTACTTC
>once|TRBJ1-3|NA|TRBV6-5
CASTRGSYPGNTIYF
TGTGCCAGCACGAGGGGGAGTTATCCCGGAAACACCATATATTTT
>NA|TRBJ1-6|NA|TRBV28
CASSLGMGSSPLHF
TGTGCCAGCAGTTTAGGAATGGGAAGCTCACCCCTCCACTTT
>NA|TRBJ1-2|TRBD1|TRBV2
CASSRDRGQHGYTF
TGTGCCAGCAGTCGGGACAGGGGGCAACATGGCTACACCTTC
>NA|TRBJ2-3|TRBD1|TRBV5-1
CASSSQGADTQYF
TGCGCCAGCAGCTCACAGGGGGCAGATACGCAGTATTTT
>NA|TRBJ2-1|TRBD1|TRBV29-1
CSALTGNSYNEQFF
TGCAGCGCATTGACAGGGAACTCCTACAATGAGCAGTTCTTC
>NA|TRBJ2-3|NA|TRBV28
CASTQPGLTDTQYF
TGTGCCAGCACCCAACCGGGCCTCACAGATACGCAGTATTTT
>NA|TRBJ2-2|TRBD1|TRBV25-1
CASSDTGGFTGELFF
TGTGCCAGCAGTGATACAGGGGGCTTCACCGGGGAGCTGTTTTTT
>NA|TRBJ2-1|TRBD2|TRBV6-5
CASSPSGAYNEQFF
TGTGCCAGCAGTCCTAGCGGGGCTTACAATGAGCAGTTCTTC
>NA|TRBJ2-7|NA|TRBV11-2
CASSSLAKSGYEQYF
TGTGCCAGCAGCTCACTCGCGAAAAGTGGCTACGAGCAGTACTTC
>NA|TRBJ1-2|NA|TRBV11-3
CASSPFYGYTF
TGTGCCAGCAGTCCTTTCTATGGCTACACCTTC
>once|TRBJ1-4|NA|TRBV5-1
CASSLEPWGRGEKLFF
TGCGCCAGCAGCTTGGAACCCTGGGGTCGGGGTGAAAAACTGTTTTTT
>NA|TRBJ1-2|NA|TRBV28
CATQDRFPTGYTF
TGTGCCACCCAGGACCGCTTCCCAACGGGCTACACCTTC
>NA|TRBJ2-7|NA|TRBV10-1
CASSRESEQYF
TGCGCCAGCAGTAGGGAATCCGAGCAGTACTTC
>NA|TRBJ2-1|TRBD2|TRBV28
CASSAPGTREGNEQFF
TGTGCCAGCAGTGCTCCCGGGACTAGGGAGGGAAATGAGCAGTTCTTC
>few|TRBJ2-7|TRBD1|TRBV12-3/TRBV12-4
CASSLGQSYEQYF
TGTGCCAGCAGTTTGGGACAGTCCTACGAGCAGTACTTC
>NA|TRBJ2-1|TRBD2|TRBV19
CASSLAGSSYNEQFF
TGTGCCAGTAGTCTAGCGGGGAGCTCCTACAATGAGCAGTTCTTC
>NA|TRBJ1-2|NA|TRBV12-3/TRBV12-4
CASSYRLYGYTF
TGTGCCAGCAGTTACAGGCTTTATGGCTACACCTTC
>NA|TRBJ1-1|NA|TRBV27
CASSWGGVNTEAFF
TGTGCCAGCAGTTGGGGGGGGGTGAACACTGAAGCTTTCTTT
>once|TRBJ2-3|NA|TRBV19
CASKEGWRFTDTQYF
TGTGCCAGTAAGGAGGGGTGGCGGTTTACAGATACGCAGTATTTT
>once|TRBJ1-6|TRBD1|TRBV29-1
CSVGQGARSPLHF
TGCAGCGTTGGACAGGGGGCGAGATCACCCCTCCACTTT
>NA|TRBJ1-2|NA|TRBV7-2
CASTRDRNSASYGYTF
TGTGCCAGCACCCGCGATAGAAACTCGGCCTCCTATGGCTACACCTTC
>NA|TRBJ2-4|NA|TRBV12-5
CASGLPRDIENIQYF
TGTGCTAGTGGTTTGCCCCGGGACATAGAAAACATTCAGTACTTC
>once|TRBJ2-2|NA|TRBV7-9
CASRSGTLEGGELFF
TGTGCCAGCAGGTCCGGGACCCTTGAAGGCGGGGAGCTGTTTTTT
>NA|TRBJ1-1|NA|TRBV18
CASSPRQPTGTEAFF
TGTGCCAGCTCACCACGCCAACCTACGGGGACTGAAGCTTTCTTT